The clone carrying this TCR beta chain was picked up a small number of times. The data are from a study of T-cell reconstitution after alpha-beta-depleted transplantation in children. The authors prepared the TCRbeta library with unique molecular identifiers. Using its own MiXCR run on the PCR reads, TCRdb lists one record per CDR3 protein. The table shows some 200,000 distinct CDR3 sequences, with more than 14% occurring only once. V was pared by 5 bases and J by 5 bases, with 11 bases of the junction left unmatched. This CDR3 has 15 residues. CDR1 is DFQATT, CDR2 SNEGSKA, per germline (reference sequence).

The clonotype originates from a human donor who donated a stem cell graft to a child with acute lymphoblastic leukemia. The sample here was PBMCs from the stem cell graft donor, taken from the stem cell graft. The rearrangement joins TRBV20-1 to TRBJ1-5; 8 bases are shared with TRBD1. The CDR3 bases are TGCAGTGCTGGACCGAGAGACAGGGGTCATCAGCCCCAGCATTTT. Its translation: CSAGPRDRGHQPQHF.